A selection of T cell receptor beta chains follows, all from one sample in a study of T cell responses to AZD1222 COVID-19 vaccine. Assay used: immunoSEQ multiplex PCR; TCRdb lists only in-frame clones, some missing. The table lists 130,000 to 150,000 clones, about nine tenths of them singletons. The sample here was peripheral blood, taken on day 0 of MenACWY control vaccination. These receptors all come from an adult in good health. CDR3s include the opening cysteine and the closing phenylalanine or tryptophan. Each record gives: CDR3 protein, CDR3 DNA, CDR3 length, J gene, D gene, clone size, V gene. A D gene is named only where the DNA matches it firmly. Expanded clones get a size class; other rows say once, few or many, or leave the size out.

CDR3aa: CASSRWSYSQETQYF
CDR3nt: TGTGCCAGCAGCCGATGGAGTTACAGCCAAGAGACCCAGTACTTC
len: 15
j_gene: TRBJ2-5
d_gene: .
abundance: .
v_gene: TRBV7-9

CDR3aa: CASSRNRDRGLSDTIYF
CDR3nt: TGTGCCAGCAGCCGCAATAGGGACAGGGGGCTTTCGGACACCATATATTTT
len: 17
j_gene: TRBJ1-3
d_gene: TRBD1
abundance: few
v_gene: TRBV2

CDR3aa: CASSQDLSREGYEQYF
CDR3nt: TGTGCCAGCAGCCAAGATCTTTCGCGGGAGGGTTACGAGCAGTACTTC
len: 16
j_gene: TRBJ2-7
d_gene: TRBD2
abundance: .
v_gene: TRBV4-2

CDR3aa: CASSPDRAPEPQHF
CDR3nt: TGCGCCAGCAGCCCGGACAGGGCACCGGAGCCCCAGCATTTT
len: 14
j_gene: TRBJ1-5
d_gene: TRBD1
abundance: .
v_gene: TRBV4-1

CDR3aa: CATSRDPATDTQYF
CDR3nt: TGTGCCACCAGCAGAGACCCCGCCACAGATACGCAGTATTTT
len: 14
j_gene: TRBJ2-3
d_gene: .
abundance: .
v_gene: TRBV15

CDR3aa: CASSLEGANSPLHF
CDR3nt: TGTGCCAGCAGCTTAGAGGGTGCCAATTCACCCCTCCACTTT
len: 14
j_gene: TRBJ1-6
d_gene: .
abundance: .
v_gene: TRBV7-9

CDR3aa: CASSLKGRGRDEQFF
CDR3nt: TGCGCCAGCAGCTTAAAGGGAAGGGGTCGTGATGAGCAGTTCTTC
len: 15
j_gene: TRBJ2-1
d_gene: .
abundance: .
v_gene: TRBV5-1

CDR3aa: CASSSDGDNEKLFF
CDR3nt: TGCGCCAGCAGCTCGGACGGAGATAATGAAAAACTGTTTTTT
len: 14
j_gene: TRBJ1-4
d_gene: .
abundance: .
v_gene: TRBV5-1

CDR3aa: CASSLSVHEQFF
CDR3nt: TGTGCCAGCAGCTTGTCGGTCCATGAGCAGTTCTTC
len: 12
j_gene: TRBJ2-1
d_gene: .
abundance: .
v_gene: TRBV7-2

CDR3aa: CASSQGPEAFF
CDR3nt: TGTGCCAGCAGCCAGGGACCTGAAGCTTTCTTT
len: 11
j_gene: TRBJ1-1
d_gene: .
abundance: .
v_gene: TRBV5-6

CDR3aa: CASSVGVSGELFF
CDR3nt: TGTGCCAGCAGCGTAGGGGTCAGCGGGGAGCTGTTTTTT
len: 13
j_gene: TRBJ2-2
d_gene: .
abundance: .
v_gene: TRBV9

CDR3aa: CATSDRGDTGELFF
CDR3nt: TGTGCCACCTCGGACAGGGGGGACACCGGGGAGCTGTTTTTT
len: 14
j_gene: TRBJ2-2
d_gene: TRBD1
abundance: once
v_gene: TRBV19

CDR3aa: CASSVGPQGRAYEQYF
CDR3nt: TGTGCCAGCAGCGTAGGTCCCCAGGGAAGGGCCTACGAGCAGTACTTC
len: 16
j_gene: TRBJ2-7
d_gene: .
abundance: .
v_gene: TRBV9

CDR3aa: CASSQETPGGYTF
CDR3nt: TGCGCCAGCAGCCAAGAAACGCCGGGCGGCTACACCTTC
len: 13
j_gene: TRBJ1-2
d_gene: .
abundance: .
v_gene: TRBV4-1

CDR3aa: CASSWGQPTGELFF
CDR3nt: TGTGCCAGCAGCTGGGGTCAGCCCACCGGGGAGCTGTTTTTT
len: 14
j_gene: TRBJ2-2
d_gene: .
abundance: once
v_gene: TRBV5-6

CDR3aa: CASGKTGDGTEAFF
CDR3nt: TGTGCCAGCGGAAAAACAGGGGACGGCACTGAAGCTTTCTTT
len: 14
j_gene: TRBJ1-1
d_gene: TRBD1
abundance: few
v_gene: TRBV6-5

CDR3aa: CASRQGVANEKLFF
CDR3nt: TGCGCCAGCCGACAGGGGGTCGCTAATGAAAAACTGTTTTTT
len: 14
j_gene: TRBJ1-4
d_gene: TRBD1
abundance: .
v_gene: TRBV5-1

CDR3aa: CASSLTALGQPQHF
CDR3nt: TGTGCCAGCAGCCTGACGGCGCTGGGTCAGCCCCAGCATTTT
len: 14
j_gene: TRBJ1-5
d_gene: .
abundance: .
v_gene: TRBV3-1/TRBV3-2

CDR3aa: CARFDLNYGYTF
CDR3nt: TGCGCCAGGTTCGACCTTAACTATGGCTACACCTTC
len: 12
j_gene: TRBJ1-2
d_gene: .
abundance: .
v_gene: TRBV10-1

CDR3aa: CATSRDPSGDQPQHF
CDR3nt: TGTGCCACCAGCAGAGATCCGTCCGGGGATCAGCCCCAGCATTTT
len: 15
j_gene: TRBJ1-5
d_gene: .
abundance: few
v_gene: TRBV15

CDR3aa: CASSFLVAENEQFF
CDR3nt: TGTGCCAGCAGTTTTCTGGTAGCGGAAAATGAGCAGTTCTTC
len: 14
j_gene: TRBJ2-1
d_gene: .
abundance: .
v_gene: TRBV28

CDR3aa: CASSLGQGAPNEQYF
CDR3nt: TGTGCCAGCAGCTTAGGCCAGGGGGCCCCAAACGAGCAGTACTTC
len: 15
j_gene: TRBJ2-7
d_gene: TRBD1
abundance: .
v_gene: TRBV11-2

CDR3aa: CASSYSTGQRPGELFF
CDR3nt: TGTGCCAGCAGTTACTCGACGGGACAACGGCCCGGGGAGCTGTTTTTT
len: 16
j_gene: TRBJ2-2
d_gene: .
abundance: .
v_gene: TRBV6-5

CDR3aa: CASADPVNEKLFF
CDR3nt: TGTGCCAGCGCTGACCCCGTTAATGAAAAACTGTTTTTT
len: 13
j_gene: TRBJ1-4
d_gene: .
abundance: .
v_gene: TRBV28